These 3 T cell receptor beta chains share one sample of origin, sequenced in a study of T cells in localized non-small cell lung cancer. This table comes from immunoSEQ multiplex PCR, and its TCRdb copy is limited to in-frame clones, with some not included. Altogether more than 15,000 clones are present, approximately 89% being singletons, with the ten largest covering about 8%. The sequencing here drew on peripheral blood, taken before any cancer treatment. Receptors were obtained from a man aged 40 to 70 with stage I lung adenocarcinoma.

The chain links TRBV5-1 to TRBJ2-7, with TRBD2 identical over 8 bases. The CDR3 is 15 amino acids. Per germline, CDR1 SGHRS and CDR2 YFSETQ. The V segment lost 4 bases and the J segment 4 bases; nucleotides outside the gene matches: 10. CDR3 sequence reads: CASSPNLAGLYEQYF. The CDR3 coding sequence is TGCGCCAGCAGCCCTAACCTAGCGGGCCTGTACGAGCAGTACTTC.

The J gene is TRBJ2-5, the V gene TRBV14; D is unclear. The better agreement between TRBJ2-7 and the DNA end casts doubt on the J call. In germline, CDR1 is SGHDN, CDR2 FVKESK. The CDR3 sequence is 11 residues long. DNA of the CDR3: TGTGCCAGCAGCCATAGCTACGAGCAGTACTTC. This codes for CASSHSYEQYF.

The rearrangement joins TRBV29-1 to TRBJ1-4, with D possibly being TRBD1 (5 bases). V gave up 3 bases and J gave up 7 bases, with 15 bases separating them. The CDR3 totals 14 residues. The germline V gene has CDR1 SQVTM and CDR2 ANQGSEA. The DNA for the CDR3 is TGCAGCGTTGAGACCGGGACGGATAGTGAAAAACTGTTTTTT. The encoded protein is CSVETGTDSEKLFF.